This TCR beta chain was retrieved from a study of shared clonotypes between healthy human individuals. V shed 5 bases, J shed 4 bases, and the junction held 16 bases outside the gene matches. In germline, CDR1 is SGHNT, CDR2 YYREEE (reference sequence). This CDR3 is 18 amino acids long. The protocol was immunoSEQ multiplex PCR, while the TCRdb copy is restricted to in-frame clones and leaves out a portion. There are about 600,000 clones in the sample; roughly 97% occur only once, and 0.057% lies in the top ten. This chain joins TRBV5-4 and TRBJ2-3, with 10 bases lining up with TRBD2. This receptor was obtained from a woman aged 25-40 years in good health. The sample consisted of naive CD4+ T cells sorted from blood. Subset given: CD45RA+ positively selected. This CDR3 is CASRTVAGGTPRADTQYF. The CDR3, as DNA: TGTGCCAGCAGAACCGTAGCGGGAGGCACCCCCCGGGCAGATACGCAGTATTTT.